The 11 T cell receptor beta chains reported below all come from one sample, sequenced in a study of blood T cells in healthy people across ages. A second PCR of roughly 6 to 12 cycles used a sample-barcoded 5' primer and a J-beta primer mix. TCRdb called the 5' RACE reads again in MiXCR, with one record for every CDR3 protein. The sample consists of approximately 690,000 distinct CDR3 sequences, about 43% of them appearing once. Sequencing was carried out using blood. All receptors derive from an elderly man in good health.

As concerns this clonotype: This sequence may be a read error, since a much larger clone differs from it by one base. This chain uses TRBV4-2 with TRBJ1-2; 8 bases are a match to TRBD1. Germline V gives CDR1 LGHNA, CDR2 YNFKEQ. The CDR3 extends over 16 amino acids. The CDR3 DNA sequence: TGTGCCAGCAGCCGCAACCGGGACAGGTATAACTATGGCAACACCTTC. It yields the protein CASSRNRDRYNYGNTF.

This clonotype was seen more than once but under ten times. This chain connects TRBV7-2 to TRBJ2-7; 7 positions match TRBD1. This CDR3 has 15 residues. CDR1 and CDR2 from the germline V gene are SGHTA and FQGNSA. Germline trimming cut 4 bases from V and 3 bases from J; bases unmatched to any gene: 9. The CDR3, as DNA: TGTGCCAGCAGCTCCTACAGGGGACCCTTCTACGAGCAGTACTTC. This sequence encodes CASSSYRGPFYEQYF.

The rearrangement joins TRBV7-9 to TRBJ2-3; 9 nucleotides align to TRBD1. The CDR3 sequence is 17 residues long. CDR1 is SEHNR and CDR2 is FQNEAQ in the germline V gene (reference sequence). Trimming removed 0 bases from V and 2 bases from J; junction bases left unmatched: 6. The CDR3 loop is CASSLAWDREHTDTQYF. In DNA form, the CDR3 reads TGTGCCAGCAGCTTAGCCTGGGACAGGGAACACACAGATACGCAGTATTTT.

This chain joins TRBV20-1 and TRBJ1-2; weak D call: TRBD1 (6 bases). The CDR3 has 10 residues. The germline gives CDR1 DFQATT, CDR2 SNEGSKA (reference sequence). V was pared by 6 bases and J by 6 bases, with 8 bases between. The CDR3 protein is CSAGQNGYTF. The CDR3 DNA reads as TGCAGTGCCGGACAGAATGGCTACACCTTC.

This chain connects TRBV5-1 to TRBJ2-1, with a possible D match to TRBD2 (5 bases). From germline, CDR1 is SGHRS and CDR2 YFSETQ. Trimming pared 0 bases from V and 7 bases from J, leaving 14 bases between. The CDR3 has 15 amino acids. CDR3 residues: CASSLEPGSGNEQFF. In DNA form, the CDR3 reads TGCGCCAGCAGCTTGGAACCGGGATCGGGAAATGAGCAGTTCTTC.

For the CDR3, the DNA is TGCGCCAGCAGCCAAGATTTGGGGGGGGCTCCCAAAAACATTCAGTACTTC. Amino acid sequence: CASSQDLGGAPKNIQYF. This chain uses TRBV4-3 with TRBJ2-4, with D perhaps TRBD2 (7 bases). There are 17 residues in the CDR3. V shed 0 bases and J shed 2 bases, with 14 bases lying between them. CDR1 is LGHNA and CDR2 is YSLEER in the germline V gene.

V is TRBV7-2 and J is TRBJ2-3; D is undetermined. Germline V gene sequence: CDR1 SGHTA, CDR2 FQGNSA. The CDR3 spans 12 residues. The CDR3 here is CASRSPPDTQYF. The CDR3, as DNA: TGTGCTAGCCGTTCCCCCCCAGATACGCAGTATTTT. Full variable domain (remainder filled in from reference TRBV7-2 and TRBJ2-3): GAGVSQSPSNKVTEKGKDVELRCDPISGHTALYWYRQSLGQGLEFLIYFQGNSAPDKSGLPSDRFSAERTGGSVSTLTIQRTQQEDSAVYLCASRSPPDTQYFGPGTRLTVL.

The CDR3 loop is CSSRGLAIYNEQFF. The DNA of the CDR3 is TGCAGCTCCAGGGGACTAGCGATATACAATGAGCAGTTCTTC. The chain recombines TRBV29-1 with TRBJ2-1, with TRBD2 matching over 10 bases. CDR3 length: 14 amino acids. The V and J ends lost 8 bases and 4 bases, in that order; junction bases with no gene match: 8. CDR1 is SQVTM and CDR2 is ANQGSEA in the germline V gene.

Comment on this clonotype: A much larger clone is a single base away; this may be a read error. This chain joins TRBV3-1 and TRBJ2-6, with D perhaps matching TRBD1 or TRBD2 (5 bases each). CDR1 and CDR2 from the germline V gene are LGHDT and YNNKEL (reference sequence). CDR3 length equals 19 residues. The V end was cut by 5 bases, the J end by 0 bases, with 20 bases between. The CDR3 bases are TGTGCCAGCAGCACAGGCCTCCGAGCGGCCGACTCTGGGGCCAACGTCCTGACTTTC. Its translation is CASSTGLRAADSGANVLTF.

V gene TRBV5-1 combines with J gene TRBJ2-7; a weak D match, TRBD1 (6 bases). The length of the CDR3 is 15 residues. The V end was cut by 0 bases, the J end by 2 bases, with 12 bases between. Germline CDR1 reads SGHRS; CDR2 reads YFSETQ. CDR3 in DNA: TGCGCCAGCAGCTTGGTAGGACAGCGAGCCTACGAGCAGTACTTC. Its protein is CASSLVGQRAYEQYF.

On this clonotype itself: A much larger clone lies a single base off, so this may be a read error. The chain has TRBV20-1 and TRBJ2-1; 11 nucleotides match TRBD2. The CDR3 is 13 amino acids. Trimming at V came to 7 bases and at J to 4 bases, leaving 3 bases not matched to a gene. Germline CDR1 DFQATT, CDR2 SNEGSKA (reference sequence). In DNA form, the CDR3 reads TGCAGTGTTACTAGCGGGAGTTACAATGAGCAGTTCTTC. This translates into CSVTSGSYNEQFF.